This T cell receptor beta chain stems from a study of blood T cell repertoires in COVID-19. The overall study: Sample material is recorded as cDNA or gDNA derived from T cells, B-cell-depleted T cells, or PBMCs.

Trimming stripped 1 base from V and 0 bases from J, with 7 bases between. The CDR3 contains 15 residues. Germline-derived CDR1 and CDR2 are SGHTA and FQGNSA. Original analysis: Reference gene primer amplification in the assay estimated nucleated cell counts. Using immunoSEQ multiplex PCR, the repertoire was profiled, and TCRdb retains in-frame clones only, with some absent. V and J calls and clone size come straight from that table; D and trimming were deduced from the DNA. The sample has about 48,000 clones, 75% to 95% seen once. V is TRBV7-2 and J is TRBJ1-5; D call uncertain. The material sequenced was peripheral blood. This TCR came from a man aged 65 to 85 with acute or convalescent COVID-19. The CDR3 region is CASSLGPYSNQPQHF. Here the CDR3 DNA reads TGTGCCAGCAGCTTAGGTCCTTATAGCAATCAGCCCCAGCATTTT.